This TCR beta chain derives from a study of blood T cell repertoires in COVID-19. The wider study: Spain, Italy and the United States supplied samples that represented acute and convalescent COVID-19.

Trimming cost V 4 bases and J 4 bases, with 23 bases left between them. The CDR3 length is 17 residues. Germline assignment: CDR1 SGHNT and CDR2 YYREEE (reference sequence). Per the authors' pipeline: Cell counts per sample came from amplifying reference gene primers. Assay: immunoSEQ multiplex PCR; the TCRdb copy retains only in-frame clones and omits some. V and J calls and clone size come straight from that table; D and trimming were deduced from the DNA. The repertoire holds approximately 94,000 clones, with 85% to 90% as singletons. The origin of this receptor is a human donor in a cohort sampled during active COVID-19. The sequenced sample consisted of peripheral blood. The chain links TRBV5-4 to TRBJ2-5, with D possibly TRBD2 on 7 matching bases. CDR3 DNA: TGTGCCAGCAGCCCAAACCCCCAGGGGAGGGAACCAGAGACCCAGTACTTC. This gives the protein CASSPNPQGREPETQYF.